The 19 T cell receptor beta chains presented below share a single source sample, sequenced in a study of CD8+CD57+ T cells in acquired aplastic anemia. Both TCR beta VDJ combination and CDR3 sequence profiling were carried out. Genomic DNA was the template for this profiling. TCRdb reprocessed the reads via MiXCR and lists one record per CDR3 protein. The data hold 180,000 or so distinct CDR3 sequences, with 40% to 50% observed a single time. Source material: sorted CD4+, CD8+, or CD8+CD57+ T cells (not recorded which) from PBMCs. The source of these receptors is a human donor in good health.

The gene calls are TRBV2 and TRBJ2-3, with D unclear. The V end lost 6 bases, the J end lost 3 bases, and 13 bases lay between the germline ends. The CDR3 loop spans 14 amino acids. Germline-derived CDR1 and CDR2 are SNHLY and FYNNEI. CDR3 sequence reads: CASRRQVPTDTQYF. DNA of the CDR3: TGTGCCAGCAGGAGACAAGTTCCTACAGATACGCAGTATTTT. The whole variable domain, remainder taken from reference TRBV2 and TRBJ2-3, is EPEVTQTPSHQVTQMGQEVILRCVPISNHLYFYWYRQILGQKVEFLVSFYNNEISEKSEIFDDQFSVERPDGSNFTLKIRSTKLEDSAMYFCASRRQVPTDTQYFGPGTRLTVL.

J is TRBJ2-5 and V is TRBV10-2; D is unresolved. This CDR3 comprises 13 residues. The V end was cut by 4 bases, the J end by 3 bases, with 9 bases between. Germline CDR1 is WSHSY and CDR2 is SAAADI. The CDR3 region has the DNA TGCGCCAGCAGTGGGCAAAGGGAAGAGACCCAGTACTTC. The encoded protein is CASSGQREETQYF.

The V and J genes are TRBV29-1 and TRBJ2-2; D may be TRBD2 (6 bases). The CDR3 sequence is 13 residues long. The germline V gene encodes CDR1 SQVTM and CDR2 ANQGSEA. Trimming left V 7 bases short and J 1 base short, with 10 bases between. CDR3 sequence (DNA): TGCAGCGCGGGGCGGGGGAACACCGGGGAGCTGTTTTTT. Amino acids: CSAGRGNTGELFF.

The J gene is TRBJ2-3, the V gene TRBV10-2; no definite D call. Per germline, CDR1 WSHSY and CDR2 SAAADI. The CDR3 loop spans 15 amino acids. The V gene lost 3 bases and the J gene lost 3 bases, with 13 bases spanning the gap. CDR3: CASSDLATRTDTQYF. CDR3 DNA: TGCGCCAGCAGTGATTTGGCGACGAGGACAGATACGCAGTATTTT.

The V and J genes are TRBV20-1 and TRBJ1-1; D call uncertain. Trimming shortened V by 0 bases and J by 4 bases, and 9 bases separated the two germline ends. From germline, CDR1 is DFQATT and CDR2 SNEGSKA (reference sequence). This CDR3 has 13 residues. The CDR3 nucleotides are TGCAGTGCTAGAGAAAACCCTGGCACTGAAGCTTTCTTT. Its translation: CSARENPGTEAFF.

Points on this clonotype: Germline and junction disagree at one end, which may indicate a read error. The gene calls are TRBV24-1 and TRBJ2-5; no reliable D call. Germline V lookup: CDR1 KGHDR, CDR2 SFDVKD. The CDR3 contains 14 residues. The DNA of the CDR3 is TGTGCCACCAGTGGCTTACAGCACCAAGGGACCCAGTACTTC. The encoded protein is CATSGLQHQGTQYF.

The chain combines TRBV2 with TRBJ1-2; D not certain. The CDR3 contains 11 residues. V was clipped by 0 bases and J by 8 bases, with 4 bases between them. CDR1 is SNHLY, CDR2 FYNNEI, per germline. Written as DNA, the CDR3 is TGTGCCAGCAGTGAAGCGCGAGGCTACACCTTC. Protein product: CASSEARGYTF. The full variable domain, its missing parts supplied by reference TRBV2 and TRBJ1-2, is EPEVTQTPSHQVTQMGQEVILRCVPISNHLYFYWYRQILGQKVEFLVSFYNNEISEKSEIFDDQFSVERPDGSNFTLKIRSTKLEDSAMYFCASSEARGYTFGSGTRLTVV.

This chain joins TRBV12-3 or TRBV12-4 and TRBJ2-3, with D maybe TRBD1 (5 bases). The length of the CDR3 is 14 residues. Trimming shortened V by 7 bases and J by 1 base, and 12 bases separated the two germline ends. The CDR3 DNA is TGTGCCAGCAACACCCTAGGGGGCACAGATACGCAGTATTTT. Protein product: CASNTLGGTDTQYF.

This clonotype occurred many times. Written as DNA, the CDR3 is TGTGCCAGCAGCCCCGGGACTAGCGGGAGTGAGTTCTTC. The encoded protein is CASSPGTSGSEFF. The V call is TRBV6-2 or TRBV6-3, the J call TRBJ2-1, with TRBD2 identical over 14 bases. In germline, CDR1 is MNHEY, CDR2 SVGEGT. V lost 6 bases and J lost 14; bases outside the gene matches: 6. The CDR3 consists of 13 residues.

The chain joins TRBV9 to TRBJ1-1; D unresolved. Trimming took off 4 bases at V and 3 bases at J, with 13 bases between the two ends. The CDR3 loop spans 14 amino acids. From germline, CDR1 is SGDLS and CDR2 YYNGEE. The CDR3 here is CASSSSRSDTEAFF. The DNA of the CDR3 is TGTGCCAGCAGCTCCTCCCGGTCCGACACTGAAGCTTTCTTT. Variable domain in full (rest from reference TRBV9 and TRBJ1-1): DSGVTQTPKHLITATGQRVTLRCSPRSGDLSVYWYQQSLDQGLQFLIQYYNGEERAKGNILERFSAQQFPDLHSELNLSSLELGDSALYFCASSSSRSDTEAFFGQGTRLTVV.

The rearrangement joins TRBV15 to TRBJ1-5; 9 bases line up with TRBD1. The germline gives CDR1 LNHNV, CDR2 YYDKDF (reference sequence). Trimming removed 4 bases from V and 7 bases from J; junction bases left unmatched: 8. This CDR3 is built from 15 residues. The CDR3 sequence is CATSIQTGGEQPQHF. CDR3 nucleotide sequence: TGTGCCACCAGCATCCAGACAGGGGGAGAACAGCCCCAGCATTTT.

The rearrangement joins TRBV12-5 to TRBJ1-2; maybe TRBD1 (6 bases). CDR1 and CDR2 (germline): LGHNT, FRNRAP. The CDR3 is made up of 13 amino acids. V dropped 5 bases and J dropped 6 bases, with 13 bases sitting between them. CDR3 sequence reads: CASGPQGYDGYTF. In DNA form, the CDR3 reads TGTGCTAGTGGTCCGCAGGGGTACGATGGCTACACCTTC.

At least ten counts were recorded for this clonotype. The V gene is TRBV29-1, the J gene TRBJ2-5; tentatively, D is TRBD1 (6 bases). CDR3 length: 14 amino acids. In germline, CDR1 is SQVTM, CDR2 ANQGSEA. With 0 bases removed from V and 2 bases from J, the gap between germline ends came to 10 bases. CDR3 residues: CSVEDRGSQETQYF. CDR3 DNA sequence: TGCAGCGTTGAAGACAGGGGCTCGCAAGAGACCCAGTACTTC.

This clonotype came up many times. This chain uses TRBV4-3 with TRBJ1-3; no definite D call. Trimming cost V 4 bases and J 0 bases, with 10 bases left between them. The CDR3 has 15 residues. Germline assignment: CDR1 LGHNA and CDR2 YSLEER. The CDR3 DNA is TGCGCCAGCAGCCGGCAGGCGCTCTCTGGAAACACCATATATTTT. Translating gives CASSRQALSGNTIYF.

This clonotype was seen at least ten times. The CDR3 sequence: CSASHGDNQPQHF. For the CDR3, the DNA is TGCAGTGCTAGTCATGGGGACAATCAGCCCCAGCATTTT. The chain links TRBV20-1 to TRBJ1-5, with D unclear. Trimming stripped 3 bases from V and 3 bases from J, with 9 bases between. The CDR3 contains 13 residues. CDR1 and CDR2 from the germline V gene are DFQATT and SNEGSKA (reference sequence).

The chain joins TRBV15 to TRBJ1-6, with D possibly matching TRBD1 (5 bases). The CDR3 spans 16 residues. V lost 0 bases and J lost 5, with 11 bases in between. CDR1 is LNHNV, CDR2 YYDKDF, per germline (reference sequence). Written as DNA, the CDR3 is TGTGCCACCAGCAGAGATCTCAGGGTCGATAATTCACCCCTCCACTTT. It encodes CATSRDLRVDNSPLHF.

This clonotype was counted ten times or more. This chain joins TRBV7-9 and TRBJ1-1; D is perhaps TRBD1 (6 bases). V lost 0 bases, J lost 5 bases, and 13 bases lay in between. CDR1 is SEHNR and CDR2 is FQNEAQ in the germline V gene (reference sequence). The CDR3 is made up of 15 amino acids. The CDR3: CASSLAGQLGTEAFF. The CDR3 DNA reads as TGTGCCAGCAGCTTAGCCGGACAGCTTGGGACTGAAGCTTTCTTT.

The CDR3 DNA reads as TGCAGTGCCACCCGGACTAGCGGGGAGCAGTTCTTC. This translates into CSATRTSGEQFF. The chain couples TRBV20-1 to TRBJ2-1, with TRBD2 identical over 11 bases. V lost 6 bases, J lost 10 bases, and 5 bases stayed unmatched. The CDR3 totals 12 residues. Germline CDR1 is DFQATT and CDR2 is SNEGSKA (reference sequence).

V gene TRBV19 combines with J gene TRBJ2-1; 9 bases match TRBD1. The CDR3 length is 19 residues. Trimming cost V 3 bases and J 5 bases; bases outside gene matches: 17. Germline V lookup: CDR1 LNHDA, CDR2 SQIVND (reference sequence). In nucleotides, the CDR3 is TGTGCCAGTAGTATTTTCGGGTTCACTCCTGGACAGGGGAACAATGAGCAGTTCTTC. Residues: CASSIFGFTPGQGNNEQFF. The variable domain in full, completed from reference TRBV19 and TRBJ2-1, reads DGGITQSPKYLFRKEGQNVTLSCEQNLNHDAMYWYRQDPGQGLRLIYYSQIVNDFQKGDIAEGYSVSREKKESFPLTVTSAQKNPTAFYLCASSIFGFTPGQGNNEQFFGPGTRLTVL.